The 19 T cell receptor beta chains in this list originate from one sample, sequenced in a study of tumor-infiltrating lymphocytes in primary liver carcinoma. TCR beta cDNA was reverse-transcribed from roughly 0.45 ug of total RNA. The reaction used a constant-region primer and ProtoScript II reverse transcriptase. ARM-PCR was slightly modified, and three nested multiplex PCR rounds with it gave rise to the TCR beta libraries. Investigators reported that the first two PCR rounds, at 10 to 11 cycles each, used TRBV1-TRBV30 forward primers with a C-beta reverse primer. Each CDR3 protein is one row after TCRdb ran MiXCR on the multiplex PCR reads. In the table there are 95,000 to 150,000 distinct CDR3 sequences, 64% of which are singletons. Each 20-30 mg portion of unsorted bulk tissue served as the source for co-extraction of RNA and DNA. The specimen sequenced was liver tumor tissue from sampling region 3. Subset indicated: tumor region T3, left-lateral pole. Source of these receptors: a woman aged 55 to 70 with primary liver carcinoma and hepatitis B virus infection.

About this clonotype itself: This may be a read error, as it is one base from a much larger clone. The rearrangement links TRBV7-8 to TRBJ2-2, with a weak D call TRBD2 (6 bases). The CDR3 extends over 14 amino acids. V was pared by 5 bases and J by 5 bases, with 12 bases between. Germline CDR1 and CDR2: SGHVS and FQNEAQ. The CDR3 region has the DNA TGTGCCAGCAGCCCTCGGGAGCGAACCGGGGAGCTGTTTTTT. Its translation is CASSPRERTGELFF.

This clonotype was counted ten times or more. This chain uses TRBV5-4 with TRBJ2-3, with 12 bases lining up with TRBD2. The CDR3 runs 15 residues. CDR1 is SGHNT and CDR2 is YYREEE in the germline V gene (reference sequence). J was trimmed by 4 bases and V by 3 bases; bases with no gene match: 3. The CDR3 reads CASSSTSGRADTQYF. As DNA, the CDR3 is TGTGCCAGCAGCTCGACTAGCGGGAGAGCAGATACGCAGTATTTT.

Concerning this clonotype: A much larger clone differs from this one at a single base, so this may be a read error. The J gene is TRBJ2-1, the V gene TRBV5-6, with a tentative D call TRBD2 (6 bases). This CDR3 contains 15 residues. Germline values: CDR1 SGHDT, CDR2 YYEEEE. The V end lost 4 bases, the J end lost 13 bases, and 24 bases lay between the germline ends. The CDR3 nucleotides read TGTGCCAGCAGCACCGGGACTTGCGGGAAGGTGGCCCAGTTCTTC. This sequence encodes CASSTGTCGKVAQFF.

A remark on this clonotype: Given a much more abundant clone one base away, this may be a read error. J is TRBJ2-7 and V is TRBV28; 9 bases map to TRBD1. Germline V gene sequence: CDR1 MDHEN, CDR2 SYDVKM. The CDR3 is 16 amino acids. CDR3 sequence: CARVPNGTGISYERYF. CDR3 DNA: TGTGCCAGGGTGCCAAACGGGACAGGGATCTCCTACGAGCGGTACTTC. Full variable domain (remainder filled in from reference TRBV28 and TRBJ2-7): DVKVTQSSRYLVKRTGEKVFLECVQDMDHENMFWYRQDPGLGLRLIYFSYDVKMKEKGDIPEGYSVSREKKERFSLILESASTNQTSMYLCARVPNGTGISYERYFGPGTRLTVT.

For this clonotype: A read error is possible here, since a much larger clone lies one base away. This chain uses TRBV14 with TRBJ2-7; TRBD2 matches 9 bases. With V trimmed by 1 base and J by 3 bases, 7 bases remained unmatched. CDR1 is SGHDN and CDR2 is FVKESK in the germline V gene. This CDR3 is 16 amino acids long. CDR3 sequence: CASSQAQYSGGYEQYF. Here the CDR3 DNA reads TGTGCCAGCAGCCAAGCTCAGTATAGCGGGGGCTACGAGCAGTACTTC.

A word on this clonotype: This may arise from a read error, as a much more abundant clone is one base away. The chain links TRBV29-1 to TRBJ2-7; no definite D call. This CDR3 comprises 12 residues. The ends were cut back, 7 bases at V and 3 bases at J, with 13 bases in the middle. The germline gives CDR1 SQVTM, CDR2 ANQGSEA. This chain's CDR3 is CSAGGDFYEQYF. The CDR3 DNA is TGCAGCGCCGGTGGCGATTTCTACGAGCAGTACTTC.

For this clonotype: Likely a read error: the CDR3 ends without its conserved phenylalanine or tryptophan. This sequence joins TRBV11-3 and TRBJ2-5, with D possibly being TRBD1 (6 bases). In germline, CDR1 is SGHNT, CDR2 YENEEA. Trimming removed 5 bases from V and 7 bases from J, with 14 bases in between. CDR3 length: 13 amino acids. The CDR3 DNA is TGTGCCAGCAGCCCCAGGGGCAGTGGGACCCAGTACTGC. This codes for CASSPRGSGTQYC.

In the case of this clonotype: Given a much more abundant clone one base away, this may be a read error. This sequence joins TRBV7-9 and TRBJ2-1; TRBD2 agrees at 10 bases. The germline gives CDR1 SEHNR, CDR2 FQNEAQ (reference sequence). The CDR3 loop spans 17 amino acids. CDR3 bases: TGTGCCGGCAGCTCTAGTTTATCCGGGACTAGCGTCAATGAGCAGTTCTTC. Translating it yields CAGSSSLSGTSVNEQFF.

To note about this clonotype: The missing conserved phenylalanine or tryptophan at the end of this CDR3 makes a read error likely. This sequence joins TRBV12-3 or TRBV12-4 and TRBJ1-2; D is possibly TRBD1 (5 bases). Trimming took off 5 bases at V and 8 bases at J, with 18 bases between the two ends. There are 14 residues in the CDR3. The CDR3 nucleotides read TGTGCCAGCAGTCCTCCCCGGACATGGCTCGGCTACACCCTC. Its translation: CASSPPRTWLGYTL.

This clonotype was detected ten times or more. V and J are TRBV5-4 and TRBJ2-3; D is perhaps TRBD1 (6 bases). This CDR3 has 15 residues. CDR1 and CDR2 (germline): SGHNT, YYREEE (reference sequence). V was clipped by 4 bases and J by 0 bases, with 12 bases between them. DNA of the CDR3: TGTGCCAGCAGCCAAGGACAGACTAGCACAGATACGCAGTATTTT. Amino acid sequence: CASSQGQTSTDTQYF.

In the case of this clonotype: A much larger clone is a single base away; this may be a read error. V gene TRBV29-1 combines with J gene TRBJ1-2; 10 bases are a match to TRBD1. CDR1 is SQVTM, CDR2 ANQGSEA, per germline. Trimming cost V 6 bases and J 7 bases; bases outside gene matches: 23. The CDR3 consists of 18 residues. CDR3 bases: TGCAGCGTAGAATGGGGACAGGGGAAATCAAAAGAGGTTCCTGGCTACACCTTC. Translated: CSVEWGQGKSKEVPGYTF.

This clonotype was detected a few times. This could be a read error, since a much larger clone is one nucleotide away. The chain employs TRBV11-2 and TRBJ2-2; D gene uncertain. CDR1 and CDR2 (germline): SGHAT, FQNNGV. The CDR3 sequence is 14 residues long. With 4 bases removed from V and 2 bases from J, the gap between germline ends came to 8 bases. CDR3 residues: CASSSLLNTGELFF. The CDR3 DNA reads TGTGCCAGCAGCTCTTTGTTAAACACCGGGGAGCTGTTTTTT. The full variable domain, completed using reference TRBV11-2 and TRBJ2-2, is EAGVAQSPRYKIIEKRQSVAFWCNPISGHATLYWYQQILGQGPKLLIQFQNNGVVDDSQLPKDRFSAERLKGVDSTLKIQPAKLEDSAVYLCASSSLLNTGELFFGEGSRLTVL.

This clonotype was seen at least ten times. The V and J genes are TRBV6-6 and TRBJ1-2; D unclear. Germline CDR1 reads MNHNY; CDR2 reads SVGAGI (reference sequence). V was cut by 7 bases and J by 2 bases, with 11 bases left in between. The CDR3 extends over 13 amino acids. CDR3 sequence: CASTYISNYGYTF. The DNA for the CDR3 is TGTGCCAGCACTTATATAAGCAACTATGGCTACACCTTC.

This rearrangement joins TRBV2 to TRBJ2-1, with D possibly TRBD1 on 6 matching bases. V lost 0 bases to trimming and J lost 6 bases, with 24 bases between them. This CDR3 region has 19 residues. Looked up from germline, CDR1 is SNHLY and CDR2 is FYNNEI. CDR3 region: CASSEAQTGRQALGNEQFF. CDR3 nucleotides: TGTGCCAGCAGTGAAGCACAGACTGGGAGACAGGCTCTAGGCAATGAGCAGTTCTTC.

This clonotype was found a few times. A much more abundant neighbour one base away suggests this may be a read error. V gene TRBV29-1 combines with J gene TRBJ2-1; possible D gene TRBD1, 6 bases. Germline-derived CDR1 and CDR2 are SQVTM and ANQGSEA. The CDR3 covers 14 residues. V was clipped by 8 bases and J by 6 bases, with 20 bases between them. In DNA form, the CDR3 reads TGCAGCATTGTTGGGGGCAATCGGGTCAATGAGCAGTTCTTC. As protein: CSIVGGNRVNEQFF.

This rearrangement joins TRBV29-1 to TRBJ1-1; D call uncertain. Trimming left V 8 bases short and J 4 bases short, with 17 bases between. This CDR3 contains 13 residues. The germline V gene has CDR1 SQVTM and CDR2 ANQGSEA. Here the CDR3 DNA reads TGCAGCACTGCGGCCCTATCGGCCACTGAAGCTTTCTTT. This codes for CSTAALSATEAFF.

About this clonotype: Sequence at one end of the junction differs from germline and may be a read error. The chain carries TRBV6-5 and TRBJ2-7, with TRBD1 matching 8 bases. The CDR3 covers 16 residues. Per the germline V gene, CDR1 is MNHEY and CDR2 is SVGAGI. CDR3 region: CASRYSRQGRTYEQHF. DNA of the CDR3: TGTGCAAGCCGTTACTCGAGACAGGGGCGGACCTACGAGCAGCACTTC.

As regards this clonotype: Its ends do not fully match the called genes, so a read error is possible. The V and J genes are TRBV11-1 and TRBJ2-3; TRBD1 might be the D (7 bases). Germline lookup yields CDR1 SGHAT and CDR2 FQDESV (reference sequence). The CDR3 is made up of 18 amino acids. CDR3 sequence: CASSQRSGTVTSTDTLYF. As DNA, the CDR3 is TGTGCCAGCAGCCAGCGGTCCGGGACAGTTACTAGCACAGATACGCTGTATTTT.

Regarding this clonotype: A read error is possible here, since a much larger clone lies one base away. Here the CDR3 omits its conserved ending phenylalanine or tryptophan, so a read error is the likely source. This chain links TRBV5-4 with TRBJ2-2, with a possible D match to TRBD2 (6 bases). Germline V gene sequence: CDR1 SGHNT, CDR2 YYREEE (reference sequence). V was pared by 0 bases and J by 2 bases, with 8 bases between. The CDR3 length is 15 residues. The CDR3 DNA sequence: TGTGCCAGCAGCTTGGGACTAGACAACACCGGGGAGCTGTTTCTT. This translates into CASSLGLDNTGELFL.